Detailed here is one T cell receptor (beta chain). Allocation to cohorts depended on clinical history reported by the participants. The source of the sample is a study of blood T cell repertoires in COVID-19. About the research overall: Both acute and convalescent COVID-19 samples were obtained from the United States, Italy and Spain. The analysed material was cDNA or gDNA that came from T cells, B-cell-depleted T cells, or PBMCs.

CDR3 length equals 15 residues. Per the germline V gene, CDR1 is SNHLY and CDR2 is FYNNEI. V gave up 4 bases and J gave up 7 bases; unmatched junction bases: 8. Per the study methods: Amplification of reference gene primers was used by the study to estimate nucleated cell counts. The protocol was immunoSEQ multiplex PCR, while the TCRdb copy is restricted to in-frame clones and leaves out a portion. The V and J calls and clone size were taken over from that table, and D and trimming were inferred from the DNA. The sample shows some 190,000 clones, 80% of them seen only once. Material: PBMCs or T cells enriched from blood (not recorded which). This receptor was obtained from a man in his thirties or forties with acute COVID-19. The J gene is TRBJ2-4, the V gene TRBV2, with 9 bases lining up with TRBD1. DNA for the CDR3: TGTGCCAGCAGTGTACAGGGGGCCACGGTGAACATTCAGTACTTC. It yields the protein CASSVQGATVNIQYF. The entire variable domain, with the rest obtained from reference TRBV2 and TRBJ2-4, is as follows: EPEVTQTPSHQVTQMGQEVILRCVPISNHLYFYWYRQILGQKVEFLVSFYNNEISEKSEIFDDQFSVERPDGSNFTLKIRSTKLEDSAMYFCASSVQGATVNIQYFGAGTRLSVL.